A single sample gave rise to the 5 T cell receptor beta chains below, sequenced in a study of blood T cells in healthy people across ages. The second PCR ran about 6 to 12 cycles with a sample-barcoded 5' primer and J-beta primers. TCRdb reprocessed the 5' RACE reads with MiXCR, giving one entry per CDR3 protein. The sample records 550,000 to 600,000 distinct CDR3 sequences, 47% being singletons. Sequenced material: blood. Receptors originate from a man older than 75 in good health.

CDR3: CASSQSSQGIYEQYF. Written as DNA, the CDR3 is TGCGCCAGCAGCCAATCTAGCCAGGGGATCTACGAGCAGTACTTC. This chain links TRBV4-1 with TRBJ2-7, with D perhaps matching TRBD1 (6 bases). The CDR3 length is 15 residues. With 2 bases removed from V and 3 bases from J, the gap between germline ends came to 14 bases. Germline V gene data show CDR1 as MGHRA and CDR2 as YSYEKL.

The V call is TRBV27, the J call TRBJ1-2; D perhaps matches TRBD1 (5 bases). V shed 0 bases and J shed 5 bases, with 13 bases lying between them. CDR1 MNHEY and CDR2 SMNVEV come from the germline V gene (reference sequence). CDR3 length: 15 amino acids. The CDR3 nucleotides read TGTGCCAGCAGTTTATCGCGGGGCCAGAAATATGGCTACACCTTC. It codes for CASSLSRGQKYGYTF.

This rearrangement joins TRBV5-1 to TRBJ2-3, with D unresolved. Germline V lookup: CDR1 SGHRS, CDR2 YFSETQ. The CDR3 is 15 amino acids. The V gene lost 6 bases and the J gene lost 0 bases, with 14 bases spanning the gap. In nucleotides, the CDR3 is TGCGCCAGCACCGGACGGGCGTCTAGCACAGATACGCAGTATTTT. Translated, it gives CASTGRASSTDTQYF.

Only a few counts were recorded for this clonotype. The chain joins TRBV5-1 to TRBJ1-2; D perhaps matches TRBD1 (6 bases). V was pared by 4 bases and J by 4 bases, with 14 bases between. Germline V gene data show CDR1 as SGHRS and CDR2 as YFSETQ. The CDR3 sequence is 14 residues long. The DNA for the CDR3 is TGCGCCAGCAGCGCGGACCTCAGGGGCTATGGCTACACCTTC. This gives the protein CASSADLRGYGYTF.

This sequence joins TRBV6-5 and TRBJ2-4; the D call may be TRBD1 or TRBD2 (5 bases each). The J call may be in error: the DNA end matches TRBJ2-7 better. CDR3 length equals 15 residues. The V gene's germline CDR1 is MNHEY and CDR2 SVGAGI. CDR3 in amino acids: CASSTSGRGSYEQYF. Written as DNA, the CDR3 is TGTGCCAGCAGTACCTCGGGAAGGGGATCCTACGAGCAGTACTTC.